The present TCR beta chain was sequenced within a study of immune cell composition in non-small cell lung cancer. Findings and limits, study-wide: Squamous carcinomas (approximately 75%) more often had tumour-associated clones >0.5% than adenocarcinomas (roughly 33%). Overall clonality, unlike maximal tumour-associated clone frequency, did not predict TIL reactivity. Tumour TCR-beta clonality showed no significant link to smoking pack-years.

The assay was immunoSEQ multiplex PCR, and TCRdb's table has in-frame clones only and misses some. The sample yields about 5,900 clones, around 90% seen once. The CDR3 covers 11 residues. Per germline, CDR1 LGHNA and CDR2 YNFKEQ. V lost 6 bases and J 6 bases, leaving 9 bases between the germline ends. Normal lung was taken at the farthest possible site, at least 3 cm from tumour. Turning to this clone: The antigen is undetermined.

The sequence was obtained from a human donor with non-small cell lung cancer. V and J are TRBV4-2 and TRBJ2-7; D is possibly TRBD2 (5 bases). The sequenced sample was non-adjacent lung tissue. Written as DNA, the CDR3 is TGTGCCAGCAGAGAGGGTGGCGAGCAGTACTTC. Its protein is CASREGGEQYF.